This TCR beta chain was documented in a study of cytomegalovirus exposure and HLA in healthy donors. After removal of 2 bases from V and 0 bases from J, the junction contained 4 bases not matched to a gene. The CDR3 totals 17 residues. Germline V CDR1 and CDR2: MGHRA, YSYEKL. The PCR contained 60 Vbeta and 13 Jbeta primers. The data were produced by immunoSEQ multiplex PCR, yet TCRdb's version contains in-frame clones alone and is incomplete. The profile covers roughly 86,000 clones, with around two thirds appearing a single time and 3.9% taken by the ten largest. Sequenced: PBMCs. The chain joins TRBV4-1 to TRBJ2-2; 9 nucleotides match TRBD2. The source is a man aged 25 to 40 in good health and CMV-seronegative. For the CDR3, the DNA is TGCGCCAGCAGCCAACCGACTAGCGGTTCGAACACCGGGGAGCTGTTTTTT. Encoded protein: CASSQPTSGSNTGELFF.